These 32 T cell receptor beta chains came from one sample sequenced in a study of blood T cell repertoires in COVID-19. The protocol was immunoSEQ multiplex PCR, while the TCRdb copy is restricted to in-frame clones and leaves out a portion. The data show about 170,000 clones, around 90% seen once. Sequencing was done on a sample of peripheral blood. The receptors originated from a woman older than 75 with COVID-19, enrolled during active disease.

V gene TRBV7-3 combines with J gene TRBJ1-2, with D possibly matching TRBD1 (6 bases). From germline, CDR1 is SGHTA and CDR2 FQGTGA. The CDR3 loop spans 13 amino acids. V was pared by 2 bases and J by 6 bases, with 10 bases between. The CDR3 DNA reads as TGTGCCAGCAGCTTAGACAGGAAAGATGGCTACACCTTC. This codes for CASSLDRKDGYTF.

The chain links TRBV7-6 to TRBJ2-7; 10 bases are a match to TRBD2. The CDR3 runs 15 residues. V shed 0 bases and J 5 bases; nucleotides not matched to a gene: 4. Germline assignment: CDR1 SGHVS and CDR2 FNYEAQ. In DNA form, the CDR3 reads TGTGCCAGCAGCTTAGCCCTAGCGGGAGTCCACGAGCAGTACTTC. Translated: CASSLALAGVHEQYF.

The chain couples TRBV7-2 to TRBJ2-3, with 12 nucleotides matching TRBD1. Trimming cost V 4 bases and J 5 bases; bases outside gene matches: 4. There are 15 residues in the CDR3. Per the germline V gene, CDR1 is SGHTA and CDR2 is FQGNSA. As DNA, the CDR3 is TGTGCCAGCAGCTCGGGACAGGGGGCTGAAGATACGCAGTATTTT. Translated, it gives CASSSGQGAEDTQYF.

The rearrangement joins TRBV19 to TRBJ1-2; D uncertain. Looked up from germline, CDR1 is LNHDA and CDR2 is SQIVND (reference sequence). CDR3 length: 14 amino acids. V lost 4 bases to trimming and J lost 6 bases, with 15 bases between them. In nucleotides, the CDR3 is TGTGCCAGTAGTACATCAGCGGGAGGGAATGGCTACACCTTC. Translating it yields CASSTSAGGNGYTF.

The genes are TRBV18 and TRBJ2-1; D remains unclear. Germline V CDR1 and CDR2: KGHSH, LQKENI. This CDR3 comprises 11 residues. Trimming cost V 6 bases and J 7 bases, with 7 bases left between them. In nucleotides, the CDR3 is TGTGCCAGCTCCACTGCAAATGAGCAGTTCTTC. This gives the protein CASSTANEQFF.

This rearrangement joins TRBV11-3 to TRBJ2-1; 7 nucleotides agree with TRBD2. CDR3 length: 14 residues. CDR1 and CDR2 (germline): SGHNT, YENEEA. J lost 4 bases, V lost 4 bases, and 4 bases had no gene match. CDR3 DNA: TGTGCCAGCAGCTCTGGCGGGAGTTACAATGAGCAGTTCTTC. This translates into CASSSGGSYNEQFF.

The chain is built from TRBV4-3 and TRBJ2-3; TRBD1 aligns across 7 bases. With 0 bases clipped from V and 8 bases from J, the junction kept 2 bases outside the gene matches. Germline CDR1 is LGHNA and CDR2 is YSLEER. The CDR3 sequence is 13 residues long. The CDR3 region is CASSQDEGATQYF. CDR3 in DNA: TGCGCCAGCAGCCAAGACGAGGGGGCTACGCAGTATTTT.

The chain joins TRBV6-5 to TRBJ1-1; D is perhaps TRBD1 (5 bases). The CDR3 runs to 12 residues. Germline V gives CDR1 MNHEY, CDR2 SVGAGI. Between the trimmed V and J ends, which lost 6 bases and 7 bases, there was a span of 12 bases. CDR3 in amino acids: CASRDTRDEAFF. In DNA form, the CDR3 reads TGTGCCAGCAGGGACACACGAGATGAAGCTTTCTTT.

The genes are TRBV11-2 and TRBJ2-7; D is perhaps TRBD1 (6 bases). Germline V gives CDR1 SGHAT, CDR2 FQNNGV. The CDR3 is 14 residues long. Trimming left V 5 bases short and J 9 bases short, with 20 bases between. The CDR3 protein is CASSPPLGAPGQYF. CDR3 sequence (DNA): TGTGCCAGCAGCCCCCCTCTGGGGGCCCCTGGGCAGTACTTC.

This clone occurred once. The V call is TRBV29-1, the J call TRBJ2-7; perhaps TRBD2 as D (5 bases). Germline lookup yields CDR1 SQVTM and CDR2 ANQGSEA. The CDR3 extends over 14 amino acids. V shed 4 bases and J shed 7 bases, with 20 bases lying between them. CDR3 bases: TGCAGCGTTGCCCGGGCTCAGCGGCCTTTGGAGCAGTACTTC. This gives the protein CSVARAQRPLEQYF.

The chain couples TRBV11-2 to TRBJ1-4; TRBD1 agrees at 10 bases. CDR3 length: 15 amino acids. Germline CDR1 is SGHAT and CDR2 is FQNNGV. Trimming removed 5 bases from V and 5 bases from J; junction bases left unmatched: 5. CDR3 protein: CASSPMGQGNEKLFF. CDR3 in DNA: TGTGCCAGCAGCCCCATGGGACAGGGGAATGAAAAACTGTTTTTT.

Concerning this clone itself: Other nucleotide sequences in the sample specify the same CDR3. The chain carries TRBV4-1 and TRBJ1-6; D unclear. Trimming removed 3 bases at V and 14 bases at J, with 17 bases between. Germline V gene lookup returns CDR1 MGHRA and CDR2 YSYEKL. CDR3 size: 14 residues. The CDR3 bases are TGCGCCAGCAGCCAGGGCCAAATACAGCCGGCCCTCCACTTT. Protein product: CASSQGQIQPALHF.

There are a few counts of this clone. The V gene is TRBV6-1, the J gene TRBJ2-7, with D possibly being TRBD1 (5 bases). V was pared by 2 bases and J by 2 bases, with 16 bases between. The CDR3 covers 16 residues. Germline CDR1 is MNHNS and CDR2 is SASEGT. The DNA for the CDR3 is TGTGCCAGCAGTGAATCCTGGGGCGCGGACCCCTACGAGCAGTACTTC. It yields the protein CASSESWGADPYEQYF.

The V gene is TRBV29-1, the J gene TRBJ1-2; D unresolved. CDR3 length: 13 amino acids. Germline CDR1 and CDR2: SQVTM and ANQGSEA. The V end was cut by 2 bases, the J end by 2 bases, with 9 bases between. This CDR3 reads CSVESPGNYGYTF. CDR3 DNA sequence: TGCAGCGTTGAATCTCCGGGAAACTATGGCTACACCTTC.

This clone has a handful of counts. The chain is built from TRBV6-2 or TRBV6-3 and TRBJ2-2; a possible D gene is TRBD1 (5 bases). The CDR3 has 14 amino acids. In germline, CDR1 is MNHEY, CDR2 SVGEGT. V gave up 6 bases and J gave up 3 bases, with 11 bases separating them. DNA for the CDR3: TGTGCCAGCAGCCATGGACACTACACCGGGGAGCTGTTTTTT. It yields the protein CASSHGHYTGELFF.

The chain uses TRBV5-1 and TRBJ2-2, with 9 bases aligning to TRBD1. Germline CDR1 SGHRS, CDR2 YFSETQ. The V segment lost 4 bases and the J segment 6 bases; nucleotides outside the gene matches: 7. This CDR3 spans 15 amino acids. The CDR3 sequence: CASSHGTGSAGELFF. CDR3 nucleotides: TGCGCCAGCAGCCATGGGACAGGGTCAGCCGGGGAGCTGTTTTTT.

This clone was seen more than once but under ten times. V usage is TRBV7-3 and J usage is TRBJ1-1; unclear D gene. This CDR3 comprises 14 residues. V lost 4 bases and J 1 base, leaving 10 bases between the germline ends. Germline loops: CDR1 SGHTA, CDR2 FQGTGA. CDR3 in amino acids: CASSSATGNTEAFF. The DNA for the CDR3 is TGTGCCAGCAGCTCGGCGACGGGGAACACTGAAGCTTTCTTT.

The chain combines TRBV27 with TRBJ1-2; 9 nucleotides line up with TRBD1. The CDR3 has 17 amino acids. Germline V gene sequence: CDR1 MNHEY, CDR2 SMNVEV (reference sequence). Trimming cost V 4 bases and J 1 base; bases outside gene matches: 10. The CDR3 DNA sequence: TGTGCCAGCAGTTCCCGGACAGGGGTGGGCTATAACTATGGCTACACCTTC. Amino acid sequence: CASSSRTGVGYNYGYTF.

The genes are TRBV3-1 (or the pseudogene TRBV3-2) and TRBJ2-3; 8 bases match TRBD1. CDR1 and CDR2 (germline): LGHDT, YNNKEL (reference sequence). The CDR3 runs 14 residues. Trimming at V came to 6 bases and at J to 5 bases, leaving 7 bases not matched to a gene. This chain's CDR3 is CASRRTGFGDTQYF. CDR3 sequence (DNA): TGTGCCAGCAGACGGACAGGGTTTGGAGATACGCAGTATTTT.

The chain carries TRBV6-5 and TRBJ1-3; D call uncertain. V shed 6 bases and J shed 0 bases, with 12 bases lying between them. The length of the CDR3 is 15 residues. Germline CDR1 MNHEY, CDR2 SVGAGI. The DNA of the CDR3 is TGTGCCAGCAGGGTCACAGTTCACTCTGGAAACACCATATATTTT. Amino acid sequence: CASRVTVHSGNTIYF.

The rearrangement joins TRBV5-4 to TRBJ2-6; unclear D gene. V was cut by 0 bases and J by 0 bases, with 13 bases left in between. Per the germline V gene, CDR1 is SGHNT and CDR2 is YYREEE (reference sequence). The CDR3 is 18 amino acids. The CDR3 nucleotides are TGTGCCAGCAGCTTGGCCCCAGTCAGACTCTCTGGGGCCAACGTCCTGACTTTC. This encodes CASSLAPVRLSGANVLTF.

V is TRBV14 and J is TRBJ2-7; 9 nucleotides align to TRBD1. Germline V gene data show CDR1 as SGHDN and CDR2 as FVKESK. The V gene end was trimmed by 4 bases and the J gene end by 5 bases; junction bases not matched to a gene: 9. This CDR3 contains 15 residues. CDR3 coding DNA: TGTGCCAGCAGCCCACCCGGGACAGGGACCCACGAGCAGTACTTC. Its translation: CASSPPGTGTHEQYF.

The rearrangement joins TRBV5-1 to TRBJ2-1, with D unclear. Germline lookup yields CDR1 SGHRS and CDR2 YFSETQ. The CDR3 sequence is 12 residues long. V dropped 0 bases and J dropped 6 bases, with 4 bases sitting between them. For the CDR3, the DNA is TGCGCCAGCAGCTTGGCCTCCAATGAGCAGTTCTTC. Translating it yields CASSLASNEQFF. The variable domain in full, completed from reference TRBV5-1 and TRBJ2-1, reads KAGVTQTPRYLIKTRGQQVTLSCSPISGHRSVSWYQQTPGQGLQFLFEYFSETQRNKGNFPGRFSGRQFSNSRSEMNVSTLELGDSALYLCASSLASNEQFFGPGTRLTVL.

The genes are TRBV5-6 and TRBJ2-1, with D uncertain. V was shortened by 0 bases and J by 8 bases, with 3 bases between the two germline ends. Germline CDR1 and CDR2: SGHDT and YYEEEE. The CDR3 has 11 amino acids. Here the CDR3 DNA reads TGTGCCAGCAGCTTGGTCGATGAGCAGTTCTTC. Amino acids: CASSLVDEQFF.

The chain links TRBV2 to TRBJ2-3; TRBD2 matches at 9 bases. V shed 7 bases, J shed 4 bases, and the junction held 6 bases outside the gene matches. This CDR3 contains 14 residues. Germline CDR1 SNHLY, CDR2 FYNNEI. This CDR3 reads CASTEGGRADTQYF. CDR3 DNA sequence: TGTGCCAGCACAGAGGGCGGGAGGGCAGATACGCAGTATTTT. The full variable domain, in which reference TRBV2 and TRBJ2-3 provide the parts outside the CDR3, is EPEVTQTPSHQVTQMGQEVILRCVPISNHLYFYWYRQILGQKVEFLVSFYNNEISEKSEIFDDQFSVERPDGSNFTLKIRSTKLEDSAMYFCASTEGGRADTQYFGPGTRLTVL.

The V call is TRBV2, the J call TRBJ2-2; perhaps TRBD2 as D (6 bases). The CDR3 length is 13 residues. Germline CDR1 is SNHLY and CDR2 is FYNNEI. Trimming removed 7 bases from V and 3 bases from J, with 9 bases in between. The chain's CDR3 is CASKGLYTGELFF. CDR3 coding DNA: TGTGCCAGCAAGGGACTTTACACCGGGGAGCTGTTTTTT.

This chain links TRBV23-1 with TRBJ1-2; 7 positions agree with TRBD1. TRBV23-1 is an open reading frame whose function is uncertain. After removal of 8 bases from V and 5 bases from J, the junction contained 17 bases not matched to a gene. The CDR3 sequence is 16 residues long. The CDR3 is CASGRGRGERWYGYTF. The CDR3 DNA is TGCGCCAGCGGAAGGGGGCGAGGGGAGAGGTGGTATGGCTACACCTTC.

The chain employs TRBV24-1 and TRBJ2-7, with D perhaps matching TRBD2 (5 bases). Germline CDR1 is KGHDR and CDR2 is SFDVKD. The CDR3 spans 12 residues. Trimming removed 7 bases at V and 6 bases at J, with 12 bases between. CDR3 DNA: TGTGCCACCAGGGGAGCGGTCGGCGAGCAGTACTTC. It is translated as CATRGAVGEQYF.

The V call is TRBV5-8, the J call TRBJ2-7; 7 nucleotides match TRBD1. CDR3 length equals 14 residues. CDR1 and CDR2 from the germline V gene are SGHTS and YDEGEE. The ends lost 0 bases at V and 4 bases at J; junction bases unmatched: 4. The CDR3 DNA sequence: TGTGCCAGCAGCTTGGCTGGGACAGAATACGAGCAGTACTTC. Its protein is CASSLAGTEYEQYF.

The J gene is TRBJ2-7, the V gene TRBV6-2 or TRBV6-3; TRBD2 matches 8 bases. V shed 2 bases, J shed 3 bases, and the junction held 15 bases outside the gene matches. The germline gives CDR1 MNHEY, CDR2 SVGEGT. The CDR3 loop spans 18 amino acids. The CDR3 region is CASSYPTRAAGVVYEQYF. Here the CDR3 DNA reads TGTGCCAGCAGTTACCCGACCAGGGCAGCGGGAGTTGTCTACGAGCAGTACTTC.

The V call is TRBV5-1, the J call TRBJ2-2; 12 bases align to TRBD2. There are 15 residues in the CDR3. CDR1 is SGHRS and CDR2 is YFSETQ in the germline V gene. V was pared by 4 bases and J by 7 bases, with 5 bases of the junction left unmatched. The CDR3 protein is CASSGGLAGYGELFF. The CDR3 DNA reads TGCGCCAGCAGCGGCGGACTAGCGGGATACGGGGAGCTGTTTTTT. Full variable domain (missing parts from reference TRBV5-1 and TRBJ2-2): KAGVTQTPRYLIKTRGQQVTLSCSPISGHRSVSWYQQTPGQGLQFLFEYFSETQRNKGNFPGRFSGRQFSNSRSEMNVSTLELGDSALYLCASSGGLAGYGELFFGEGSRLTVL.

V and J are TRBV7-2 and TRBJ2-5; 7 bases map to TRBD2. Trimming took 6 bases from V and 5 from J; bases not matched to a gene: 12. The germline gives CDR1 SGHTA, CDR2 FQGNSA. The CDR3 covers 15 residues. The CDR3 DNA is TGTGCCAGCAGGAGGTCAGGGAGGGTTAGCGAGACCCAGTACTTC. It is translated as CASRRSGRVSETQYF.